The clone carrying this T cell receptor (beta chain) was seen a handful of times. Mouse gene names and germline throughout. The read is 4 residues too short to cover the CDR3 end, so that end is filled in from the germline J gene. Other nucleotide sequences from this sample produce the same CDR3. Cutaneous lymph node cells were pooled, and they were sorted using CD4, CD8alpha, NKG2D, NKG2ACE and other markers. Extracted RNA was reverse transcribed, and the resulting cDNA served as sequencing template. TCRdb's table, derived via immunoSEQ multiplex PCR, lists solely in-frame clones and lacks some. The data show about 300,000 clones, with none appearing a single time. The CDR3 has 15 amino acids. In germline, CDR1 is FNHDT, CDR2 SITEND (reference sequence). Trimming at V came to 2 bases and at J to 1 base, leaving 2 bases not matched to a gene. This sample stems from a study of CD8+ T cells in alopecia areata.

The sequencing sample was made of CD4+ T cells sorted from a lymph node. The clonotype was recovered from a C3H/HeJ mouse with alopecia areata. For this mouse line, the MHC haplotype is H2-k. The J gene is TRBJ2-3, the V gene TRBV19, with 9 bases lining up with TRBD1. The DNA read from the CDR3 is TGTGCCAGCAGTATGAGACAGGGGGGTGCAGAA. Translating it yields CASSMRQGGAE. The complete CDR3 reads CASSMRQGGAETLYF.